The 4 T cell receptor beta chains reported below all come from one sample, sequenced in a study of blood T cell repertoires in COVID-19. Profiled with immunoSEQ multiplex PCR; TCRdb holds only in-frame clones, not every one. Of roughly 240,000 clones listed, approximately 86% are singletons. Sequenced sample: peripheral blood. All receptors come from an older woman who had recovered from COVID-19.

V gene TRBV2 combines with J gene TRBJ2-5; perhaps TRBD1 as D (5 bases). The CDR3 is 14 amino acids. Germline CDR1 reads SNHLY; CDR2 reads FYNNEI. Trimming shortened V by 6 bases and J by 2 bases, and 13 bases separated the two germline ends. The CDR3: CASSKTDAQETQYF. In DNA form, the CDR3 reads TGTGCCAGCAGCAAGACAGACGCACAAGAGACCCAGTACTTC.

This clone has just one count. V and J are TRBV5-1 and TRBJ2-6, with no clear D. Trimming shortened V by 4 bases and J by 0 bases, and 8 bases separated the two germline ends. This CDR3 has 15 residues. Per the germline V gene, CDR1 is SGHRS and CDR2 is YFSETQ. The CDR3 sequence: CASSSALSGANVLTF. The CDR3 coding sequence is TGCGCCAGCAGCAGCGCCCTCTCTGGGGCCAACGTCCTGACTTTC.

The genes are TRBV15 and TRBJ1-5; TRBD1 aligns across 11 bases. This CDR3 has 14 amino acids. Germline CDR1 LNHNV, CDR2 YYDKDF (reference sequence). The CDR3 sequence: CASTRDRGTQPQHF. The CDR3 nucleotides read TGTGCTTCGACCCGGGACAGGGGGACCCAGCCCCAGCATTTT. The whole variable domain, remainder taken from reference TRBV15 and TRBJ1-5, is DAMVIQNPRYQVTQFGKPVTLSCSQTLNHNVMYWYQQKSSQAPKLLFHYYDKDFNNEADTPDNFQSRRPNTSFCFLDIRSPGLGDTAMYLCASTRDRGTQPQHFGDGTRLSIL.

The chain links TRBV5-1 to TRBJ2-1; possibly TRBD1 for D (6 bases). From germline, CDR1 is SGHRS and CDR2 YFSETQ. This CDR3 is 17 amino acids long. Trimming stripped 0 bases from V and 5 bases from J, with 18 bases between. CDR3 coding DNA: TGCGCCAGCAGCTTGGCAAGAAGGACAGATTCGAACAATGAGCAGTTCTTC. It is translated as CASSLARRTDSNNEQFF.